The clone carrying this T cell receptor beta chain appeared a single time. This entry comes from a study of CD8 T cells in Susac syndrome. TCR beta sequencing covered blood CD8+ and CD4+ T cells. With random hexamers, reverse transcription was performed on about 0.5 to 1 ug of RNA. TCRdb reprocessed the immunoSEQ multiplex PCR reads via MiXCR and lists one record per CDR3 protein. This table has about 300,000 distinct CDR3 sequences, roughly 85% appearing once. This CDR3 has 15 residues. Losses at the gene ends were 5 bases for V and 5 bases for J; bases not matched to a gene: 8. Per the germline V gene, CDR1 is SEHNR and CDR2 is FQNEAQ (reference sequence).

The sequence came from a human donor with multiple sclerosis. The chain employs TRBV7-9 and TRBJ2-1; 8 nucleotides match TRBD2. Sequencing used CD8+ T cells from PBMCs. The CDR3 is CASSHRLALDNEQFF. The CDR3 coding sequence is TGTGCCAGCAGCCACAGACTAGCGTTGGACAATGAGCAGTTCTTC.